Given below is one TCR beta chain in context. What it binds is unknown. The method was immunoSEQ multiplex PCR; TCRdb's version includes in-frame clones alone and lacks a portion of them. The data show over 2 million clones, around 96% seen once. This specimen belongs to a study of shared clonotypes between healthy human individuals. The naive CD8 population came from CD45RO-negative cells selected for CCR7, without terminally differentiated effector memory CD45RA+ cells. General study results and limits: Despite large depth, rarefaction showed incomplete sorted-subset sequencing. The study found roughly 5.3% of naive CD4 clonotypes shared across a handful of donors. The diversity represented, both genetic and in exposure history, was limited by few donors. Compared with memory subsets, naive subsets generally had larger estimated richness.

Trimming cost V 0 bases and J 2 bases, with 9 bases left between them. The CDR3 is 14 amino acids. Germline V gives CDR1 SGHNT, CDR2 YYREEE (reference sequence). The sample taken for sequencing was naive CD8+ T cells sorted from blood. This chain connects TRBV5-4 to TRBJ2-7; D may be TRBD1 (6 bases). The origin of this receptor is a man between 18 and 29 years old in good health. The DNA of the CDR3 is TGTGCCAGCAGCTTGGAGGGGGTCCCCTACGAGCAGTACTTC. Its translation is CASSLEGVPYEQYF.